A selection of T cell receptor beta chains follows, all from one sample in a study of blood T cell repertoires in COVID-19. Generated by immunoSEQ multiplex PCR, the TCRdb table keeps only in-frame clones and is missing some. The table has about 90,000 clones, 75% to 90% seen once; the top ten hold about 3.4%. Sequencing was performed on peripheral blood. These receptor sequences come from a woman aged 70 to 79 with acute or convalescent COVID-19. The CDR3 runs from the conserved cysteine through the conserved F or W. Each record gives: D gene, J gene, V gene, CDR3 protein, CDR3 DNA. D genes are given only for firm matches.

D gene: -
J gene: TRBJ2-2
V gene: TRBV28
CDR3 protein: CASTAARGNTGELFF
CDR3 DNA: TGTGCCAGCACCGCCGCTAGGGGAAACACCGGGGAGCTGTTTTTT

D gene: TRBD1
J gene: TRBJ2-1
V gene: TRBV6-6
CDR3 protein: CASSYSTGHNEQFF
CDR3 DNA: TGTGCCAGCAGTTACTCGACAGGGCACAATGAGCAGTTCTTC

D gene: TRBD2
J gene: TRBJ2-1
V gene: TRBV10-1
CDR3 protein: CASSEERGGLSEQFF
CDR3 DNA: TGCGCCAGCAGTGAGGAGCGGGGGGGCCTGAGTGAGCAGTTCTTC

D gene: -
J gene: TRBJ1-4
V gene: TRBV5-6
CDR3 protein: CASSEQGREKLFF
CDR3 DNA: TGTGCCAGCAGCGAACAGGGACGGGAAAAACTGTTTTTT

D gene: -
J gene: TRBJ1-3
V gene: TRBV28
CDR3 protein: CASRPRGGRAYGNTIYF
CDR3 DNA: TGTGCCAGCAGGCCGCGCGGGGGCAGGGCCTACGGAAACACCATATATTTT

D gene: TRBD1
J gene: TRBJ1-3
V gene: TRBV5-5
CDR3 protein: CASRIGVETGGNTIYF
CDR3 DNA: TGTGCCAGCAGAATTGGCGTTGAGACAGGGGGAAACACCATATATTTT

D gene: -
J gene: TRBJ2-4
V gene: TRBV28
CDR3 protein: CASSQTWVSKNIQYF
CDR3 DNA: TGTGCCAGCAGCCAGACATGGGTCTCCAAAAACATTCAGTACTTC

D gene: -
J gene: TRBJ2-2
V gene: TRBV7-9
CDR3 protein: CASSLRTPLSPGELFF
CDR3 DNA: TGTGCCAGCAGCTTACGGACACCACTATCCCCCGGGGAGCTGTTTTTT

D gene: TRBD2
J gene: TRBJ2-1
V gene: TRBV3-1/TRBV3-2
CDR3 protein: CASSQWGGGEISYNEQFF
CDR3 DNA: TGTGCCAGCAGCCAGTGGGGCGGGGGGGAGATTTCCTACAATGAGCAGTTCTTC

D gene: TRBD1
J gene: TRBJ2-7
V gene: TRBV29-1
CDR3 protein: CSFRQGSYEQYF
CDR3 DNA: TGCAGCTTTAGACAGGGCTCCTACGAGCAGTACTTC

D gene: -
J gene: TRBJ1-2
V gene: TRBV5-4
CDR3 protein: CASSRDNPRQGYTF
CDR3 DNA: TGTGCCAGCAGCCGGGACAACCCAAGGCAGGGCTACACCTTC